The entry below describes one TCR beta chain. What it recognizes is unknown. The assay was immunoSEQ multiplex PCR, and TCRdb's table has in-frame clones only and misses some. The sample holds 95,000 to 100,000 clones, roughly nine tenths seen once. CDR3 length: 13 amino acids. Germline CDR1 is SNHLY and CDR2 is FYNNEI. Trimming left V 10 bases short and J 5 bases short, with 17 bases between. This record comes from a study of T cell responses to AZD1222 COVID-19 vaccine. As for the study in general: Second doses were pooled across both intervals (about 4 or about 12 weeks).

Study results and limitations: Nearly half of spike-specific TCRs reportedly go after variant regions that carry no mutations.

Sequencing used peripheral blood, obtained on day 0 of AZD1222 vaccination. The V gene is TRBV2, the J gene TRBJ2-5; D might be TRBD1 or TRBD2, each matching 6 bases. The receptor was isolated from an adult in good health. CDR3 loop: CATNRAGKETQYF. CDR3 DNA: TGTGCCACCAACAGGGCGGGGAAGGAGACCCAGTACTTC.